This entry features one T cell receptor (beta chain) sequence. Antigen specificity is unknown. The DNA is left out, because the CDR3 cannot be placed on it with certainty; the CDR3 is given as TCRdb lists it. The library came from three nested PCR rounds adapted from ARM-PCR protocols. TCRdb redid the calling of the multiplex PCR reads with MiXCR, one entry per CDR3 protein. Here the sample spans 81,000 or so distinct CDR3 sequences, roughly 80% being singletons. These data belong to a study of tumor and adjacent non-tumor tissue in lung cancer. Study-level information: Patients comprised approximately eleven adenocarcinoma, a couple of squamous cell carcinoma and 1 small cell lung cancer. Regarding the study as a whole: Tumor repertoires had a smaller top 100 clone share than normal lung. Significantly higher TCR diversity was found in tumor than normal lung.

The CDR3 extends over 15 residues, inclusive of both ends. In germline, CDR1 is MNHNY, CDR2 SVGAGI (reference sequence). RNA was extracted from bulk tissue without any cell sorting. This non-tumor lung sample came from over 3 cm beyond the tumor edge. Newly diagnosed lung cancer patients had thoracic surgery in China, August–November 2014, without prior chemotherapy. The sample comprised distant non-tumor lung tissue. The origin of this receptor is a man in his 60s with non-small cell lung cancer. The V gene is TRBV6-6, the J gene TRBJ2-1; TRBD1 is the table's D call and was not checked against the DNA. CDR3 sequence reads: CPSSWGVGAYNEQSF.